The 11 T cell receptor beta chains below were found in one sample sequenced in a study of beta chain features in type 1 diabetes. These receptors' targets are unknown. The study, taken as a whole, reports: Among all four CD4+ subsets, Type 1 diabetes patients had TCRB CDR3s that were moderately but significantly shorter.

The sequenced template was cDNA made from the entire isolated RNA. TCRdb's copy holds only in-frame clones and misses some; the assay was immunoSEQ multiplex PCR. The top ten clones hold about 0.01% of a sample with about 400,000 clones, around 12% of them seen once. Sample: naive CD4+ T cells from blood. These TCRs come from a woman aged 18-29 years with type 1 diabetes.

The rearrangement uses TRBV11-3 and TRBJ2-4, with D hard to call. Germline V gene data show CDR1 as SGHNT and CDR2 as YENEEA. The CDR3 loop spans 14 amino acids. V dropped 5 bases and J dropped 7 bases, with 15 bases sitting between them. The CDR3 loop is CASSPSLASNIQYF. In DNA, the CDR3 is TGTGCCAGCAGCCCCTCTTTAGCCAGCAACATTCAGTACTTC.

CDR3: CASSLSGLPYEQYF. DNA of the CDR3: TGTGCCAGCAGCTTATCTGGACTACCGTACGAGCAGTACTTC. The rearrangement joins TRBV7-9 to TRBJ2-7, with a tentative D call TRBD2 (6 bases). The CDR3 covers 14 residues. Trimming cost V 2 bases and J 4 bases, with 12 bases left between them. Germline V gene lookup returns CDR1 SEHNR and CDR2 FQNEAQ (reference sequence).

The gene calls are TRBV15 and TRBJ1-1, with TRBD1 as a possible D gene (6 bases). V lost 3 bases to trimming and J lost 1 base, with 9 bases between them. The CDR3 is made up of 14 amino acids. Germline V gene data show CDR1 as LNHNV and CDR2 as YYDKDF (reference sequence). This CDR3 is CATSSQTGNTEAFF. As DNA, the CDR3 is TGTGCCACCAGCAGTCAGACAGGGAACACTGAAGCTTTCTTT.

In its sample, this clone was seen a few times. The rearrangement joins TRBV14 to TRBJ1-2; 12 bases are a match to TRBD1. CDR3 length: 14 residues. After removal of 4 bases from V and 4 bases from J, the junction contained 1 base not matched to a gene. Germline lookup yields CDR1 SGHDN and CDR2 FVKESK. CDR3 region: CASSRDRGLYGYTF. In nucleotides, the CDR3 is TGTGCCAGCAGCCGGGACAGGGGGCTCTATGGCTACACCTTC.

This clone was seen a few times. The chain recombines TRBV30 with TRBJ2-3, with TRBD2 identical over 14 bases. Trimming removed 4 bases from V and 4 bases from J; junction bases left unmatched: 4. CDR1 and CDR2 from the germline V gene are GTSNPN and SVGIG (reference sequence). This CDR3 region has 15 residues. CDR3 in amino acids: CAWTMGLAGADTQYF. In nucleotides, the CDR3 is TGTGCCTGGACCATGGGACTAGCGGGAGCAGATACGCAGTATTTT.

The chain is built from TRBV6-5 and TRBJ1-1; D is possibly TRBD1 (5 bases). There are 13 residues in the CDR3. Germline CDR1 MNHEY, CDR2 SVGAGI. Trimming shortened V by 6 bases and J by 1 base, and 9 bases separated the two germline ends. CDR3 in amino acids: CASRLTGNTEAFF. CDR3 in DNA: TGTGCCAGCAGGCTAACAGGGAACACTGAAGCTTTCTTT.

A few counts support this clone. The chain couples TRBV5-1 to TRBJ2-7, with no clear D. CDR1 SGHRS and CDR2 YFSETQ come from the germline V gene. V was trimmed by 4 bases and J by 9 bases, leaving 14 bases between them. CDR3 length equals 12 residues. The CDR3 is CASSRGYERQYF. The CDR3 DNA reads TGCGCCAGCAGCCGAGGTTACGAGCGGCAGTACTTC.

Only a few counts were recorded for this clone. The chain has TRBV2 and TRBJ2-4; D perhaps matches TRBD1 (5 bases). The CDR3 extends over 13 amino acids. V shed 6 bases and J shed 7 bases, with 13 bases lying between them. The germline V gene has CDR1 SNHLY and CDR2 FYNNEI. CDR3 residues: CASRAQGWNIQYF. The CDR3 DNA follows: TGTGCCAGCAGAGCTCAGGGTTGGAACATTCAGTACTTC.

The count of this clone is one. V gene TRBV7-2 combines with J gene TRBJ1-1; no definite D call. Germline V CDR1 and CDR2: SGHTA, FQGNSA. V lost 2 bases, J lost 0 bases, and 4 bases lay in between. The CDR3 is made up of 13 amino acids. The CDR3 DNA sequence: TGTGCCAGCAGCTTATTCGTGAACACTGAAGCTTTCTTT. Its translation is CASSLFVNTEAFF.

This sequence joins TRBV19 and TRBJ2-7; perhaps TRBD2 as D (7 bases). The CDR3 loop spans 14 amino acids. Trimming took off 6 bases at V and 2 bases at J, with 14 bases between the two ends. Germline V lookup: CDR1 LNHDA, CDR2 SQIVND (reference sequence). The CDR3 loop reads CASRPVGGPYEQYF. For the CDR3, the DNA is TGTGCCAGTAGGCCCGTGGGGGGGCCCTACGAGCAGTACTTC.

The chain joins TRBV2 to TRBJ2-5; D not certain. This CDR3 region has 11 residues. Trimming stripped 2 bases from V and 5 bases from J, with 3 bases between. Looked up from germline, CDR1 is SNHLY and CDR2 is FYNNEI. CDR3 coding DNA: TGTGCCAGCAGTGAATATGAGACCCAGTACTTC. Amino acid sequence: CASSEYETQYF. Filled out from reference TRBV2 and TRBJ2-5, the complete variable domain reads EPEVTQTPSHQVTQMGQEVILRCVPISNHLYFYWYRQILGQKVEFLVSFYNNEISEKSEIFDDQFSVERPDGSNFTLKIRSTKLEDSAMYFCASSEYETQYFGPGTRLLVL.